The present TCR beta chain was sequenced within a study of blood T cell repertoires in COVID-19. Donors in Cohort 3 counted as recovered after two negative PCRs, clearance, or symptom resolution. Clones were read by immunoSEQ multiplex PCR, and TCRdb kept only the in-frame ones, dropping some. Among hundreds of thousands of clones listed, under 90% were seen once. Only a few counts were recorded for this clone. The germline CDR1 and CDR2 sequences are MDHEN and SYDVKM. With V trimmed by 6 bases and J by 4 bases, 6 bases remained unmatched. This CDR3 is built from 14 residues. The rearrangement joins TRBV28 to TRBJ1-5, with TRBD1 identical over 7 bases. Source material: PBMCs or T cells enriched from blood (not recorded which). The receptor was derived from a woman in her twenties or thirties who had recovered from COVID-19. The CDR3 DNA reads TGTGCCAGCAGATGGGACAGAAAAAATCAGCCCCAGCATTTT. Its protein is CASRWDRKNQPQHF.